The clone carrying this T cell receptor beta chain has only a few counts. Its cognate antigen is unknown. The data derive from a study of T-cell reconstitution after alpha-beta-depleted transplantation in children. Study-wide results and limits: The origin of high day-60 TCRbeta diversity in some patients lay in surviving recipient T cells and thymic progenitors.

Using unique molecular identifiers, the investigators prepared the TCRbeta library. TCRdb ran MiXCR on the PCR reads and lists one entry per CDR3 protein. The table records around 130,000 distinct CDR3 sequences, about 9.6% of them present only once. Trimming cost V 3 bases and J 7 bases, with 17 bases left between them. This CDR3 spans 15 amino acids. Germline lookup yields CDR1 SGHRS and CDR2 YFSETQ. The receptor was derived from a girl under two years old who had a stem cell transplant for combined immunodeficiency, so the T cells may come from the graft donor. This rearrangement joins TRBV5-1 to TRBJ2-1; TRBD2 might be the D (6 bases). The specimen was PBMCs, mostly from graft donor cells, collected 180 days after TCRalphabeta/CD19-depleted stem cell transplant. The CDR3 protein is CASSWTTGNPNEQFF. The CDR3 DNA reads TGCGCCAGCAGCTGGACTACCGGGAACCCAAATGAGCAGTTCTTC.